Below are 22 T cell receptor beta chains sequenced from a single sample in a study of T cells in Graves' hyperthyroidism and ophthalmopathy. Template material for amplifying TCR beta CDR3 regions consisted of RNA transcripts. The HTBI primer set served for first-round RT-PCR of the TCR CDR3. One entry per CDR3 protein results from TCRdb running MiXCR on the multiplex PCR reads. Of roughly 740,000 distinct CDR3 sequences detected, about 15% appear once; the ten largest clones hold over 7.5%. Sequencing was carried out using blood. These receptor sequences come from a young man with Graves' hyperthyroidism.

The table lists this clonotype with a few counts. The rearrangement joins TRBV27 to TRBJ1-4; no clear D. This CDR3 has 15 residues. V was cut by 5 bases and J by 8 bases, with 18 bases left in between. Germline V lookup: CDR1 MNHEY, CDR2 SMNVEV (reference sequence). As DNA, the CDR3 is TGTGCCAGCAGTCCCCCCCCCCCTCGTGGGGAAAAACTGTTTTTT. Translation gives CASSPPPPRGEKLFF.

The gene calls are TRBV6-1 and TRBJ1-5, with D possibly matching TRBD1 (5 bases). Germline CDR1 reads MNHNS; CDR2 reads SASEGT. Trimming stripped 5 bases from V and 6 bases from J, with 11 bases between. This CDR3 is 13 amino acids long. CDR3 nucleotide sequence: TGTGCCAGCAGTTTCGACAGAACTCAGCCCCAGCATTTT. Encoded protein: CASSFDRTQPQHF.

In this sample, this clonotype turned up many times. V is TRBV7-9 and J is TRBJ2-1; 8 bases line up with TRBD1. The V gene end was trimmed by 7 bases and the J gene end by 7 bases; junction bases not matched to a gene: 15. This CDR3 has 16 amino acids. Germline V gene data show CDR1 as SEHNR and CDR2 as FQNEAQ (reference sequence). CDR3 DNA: TGTGCCAGCATCGACCCAGGGGGCGCCTCGAGAAATGAGCAGTTCTTC. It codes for CASIDPGGASRNEQFF.

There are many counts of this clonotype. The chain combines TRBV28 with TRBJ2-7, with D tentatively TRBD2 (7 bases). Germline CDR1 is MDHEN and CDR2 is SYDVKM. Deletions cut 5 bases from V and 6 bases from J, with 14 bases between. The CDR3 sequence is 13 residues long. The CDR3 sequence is CASSPRGGGEQYF. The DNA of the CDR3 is TGTGCCAGCAGTCCTAGGGGGGGAGGCGAGCAGTACTTC.

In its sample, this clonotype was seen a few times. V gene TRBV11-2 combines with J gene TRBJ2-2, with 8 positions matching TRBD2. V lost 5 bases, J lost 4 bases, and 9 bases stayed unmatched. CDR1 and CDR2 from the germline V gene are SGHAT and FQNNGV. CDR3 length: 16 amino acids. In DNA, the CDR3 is TGTGCCAGCAGCCCTATAGCGGGACGGGGCACCGGGGAGCTGTTTTTT. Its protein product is CASSPIAGRGTGELFF.

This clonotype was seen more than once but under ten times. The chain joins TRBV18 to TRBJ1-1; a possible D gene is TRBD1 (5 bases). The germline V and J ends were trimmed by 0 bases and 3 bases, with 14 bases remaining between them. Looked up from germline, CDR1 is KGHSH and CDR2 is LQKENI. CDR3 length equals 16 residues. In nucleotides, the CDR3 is TGTGCCAGCTCACCACCGCCGGGACGGCGGTACACTGAAGCTTTCTTT. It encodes CASSPPPGRRYTEAFF.

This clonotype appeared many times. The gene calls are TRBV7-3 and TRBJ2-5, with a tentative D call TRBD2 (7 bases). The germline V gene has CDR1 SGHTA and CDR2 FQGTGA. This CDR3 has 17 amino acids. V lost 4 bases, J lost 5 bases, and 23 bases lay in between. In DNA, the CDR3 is TGTGCCAGCAGCTCCGTTTGGGGGGCGGGAGTAGGGGAGACCCAGTACTTC. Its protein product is CASSSVWGAGVGETQYF.

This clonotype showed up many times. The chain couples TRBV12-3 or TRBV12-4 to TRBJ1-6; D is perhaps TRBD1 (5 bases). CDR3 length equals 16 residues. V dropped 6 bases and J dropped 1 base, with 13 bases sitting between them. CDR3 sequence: CASSPSGGSYNSPLHF. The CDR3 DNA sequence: TGTGCCAGCAGCCCTAGTGGGGGTTCCTATAATTCACCCCTCCACTTT.

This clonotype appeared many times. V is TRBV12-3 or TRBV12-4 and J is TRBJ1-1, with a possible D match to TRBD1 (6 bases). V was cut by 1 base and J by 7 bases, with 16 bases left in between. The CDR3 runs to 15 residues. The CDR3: CASSLGSGGYSEAFF. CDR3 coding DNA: TGTGCCAGCAGTTTAGGTTCGGGGGGCTATAGTGAAGCTTTCTTT.

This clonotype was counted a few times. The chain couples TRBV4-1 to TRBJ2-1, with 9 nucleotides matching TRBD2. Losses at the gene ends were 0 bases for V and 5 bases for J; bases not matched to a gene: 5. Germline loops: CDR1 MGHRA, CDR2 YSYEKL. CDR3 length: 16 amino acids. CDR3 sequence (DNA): TGCGCCAGCAGCCAAGATATAGCTAGCGGGAACAATGAGCAGTTCTTC. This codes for CASSQDIASGNNEQFF.

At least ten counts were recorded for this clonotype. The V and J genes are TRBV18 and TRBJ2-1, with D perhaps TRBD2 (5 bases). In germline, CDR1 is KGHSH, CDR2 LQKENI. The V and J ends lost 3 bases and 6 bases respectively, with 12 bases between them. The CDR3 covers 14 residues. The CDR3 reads CASSPSEGGNEQFF. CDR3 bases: TGTGCCAGCTCACCCAGCGAGGGCGGCAATGAGCAGTTCTTC.

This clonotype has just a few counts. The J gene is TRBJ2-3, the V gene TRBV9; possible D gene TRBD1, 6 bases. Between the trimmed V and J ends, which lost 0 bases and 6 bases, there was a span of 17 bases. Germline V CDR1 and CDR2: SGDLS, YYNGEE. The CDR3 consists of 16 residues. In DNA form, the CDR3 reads TGTGCCAGCAGCGTAGCAGGGCAGCAGGGGTGGGATACGCAGTATTTT. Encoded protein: CASSVAGQQGWDTQYF.

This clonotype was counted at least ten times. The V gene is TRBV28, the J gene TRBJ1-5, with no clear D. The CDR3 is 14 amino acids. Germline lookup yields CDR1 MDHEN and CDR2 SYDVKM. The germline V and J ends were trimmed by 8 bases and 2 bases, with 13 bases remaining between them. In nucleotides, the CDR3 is TGTGCCAGCCGACTAGTGGGAGGCAATCAGCCCCAGCATTTT. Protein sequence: CASRLVGGNQPQHF.

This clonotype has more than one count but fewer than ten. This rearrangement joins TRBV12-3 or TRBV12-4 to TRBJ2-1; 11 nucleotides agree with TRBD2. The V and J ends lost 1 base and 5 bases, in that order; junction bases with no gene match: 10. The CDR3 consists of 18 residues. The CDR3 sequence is CASSLVGGLAGGHNEQFF. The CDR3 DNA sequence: TGTGCCAGCAGTTTAGTGGGAGGCCTAGCGGGAGGCCACAATGAGCAGTTCTTC.

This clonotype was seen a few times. CDR3: CASSVRLADKYEQYF. The CDR3 nucleotides are TGTGCCAGCAGCGTTAGACTAGCGGACAAGTACGAGCAGTACTTC. The chain is built from TRBV11-2 and TRBJ2-7, with 9 bases lining up with TRBD2. The CDR3 spans 15 residues. The V gene's germline CDR1 is SGHAT and CDR2 FQNNGV. The J segment lost 4 bases and the V segment lost 5 bases, leaving 9 bases of the junction unmatched.

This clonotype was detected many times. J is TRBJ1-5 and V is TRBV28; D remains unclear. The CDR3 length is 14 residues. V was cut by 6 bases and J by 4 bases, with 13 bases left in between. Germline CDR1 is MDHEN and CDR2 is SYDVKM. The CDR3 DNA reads TGTGCCAGCAGGGCCGACATGTCAAATCAGCCCCAGCATTTT. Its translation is CASRADMSNQPQHF.

DNA for the CDR3: TGTGCCAGCAGCTCCCCTAGCGGGAGTCGCTATGAGCAGTTCTTC. Translated: CASSSPSGSRYEQFF. The genes are TRBV6-2 or TRBV6-3 and TRBJ2-1; the match to TRBD2 covers 10 bases. Unmatched junction bases numbered 10, after V lost 6 bases and J lost 8 bases. Per the germline V gene, CDR1 is MNHEY and CDR2 is SVGEGT. This CDR3 contains 15 residues.

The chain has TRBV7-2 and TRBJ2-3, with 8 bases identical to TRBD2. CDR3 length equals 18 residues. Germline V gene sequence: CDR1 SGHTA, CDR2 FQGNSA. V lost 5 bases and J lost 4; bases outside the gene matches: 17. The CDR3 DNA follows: TGTGCCAGCAGCCTTGGATCCCCCGGGACTAGTAGGGCAGATACGCAGTATTTT. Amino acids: CASSLGSPGTSRADTQYF.

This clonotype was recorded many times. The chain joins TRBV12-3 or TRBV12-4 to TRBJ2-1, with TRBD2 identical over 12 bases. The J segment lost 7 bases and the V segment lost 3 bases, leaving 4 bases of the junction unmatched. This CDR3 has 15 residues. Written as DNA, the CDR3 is TGTGCCAGCAGTTTGAGACTAGCGGGAGAAAATGAGCAGTTCTTC. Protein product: CASSLRLAGENEQFF.

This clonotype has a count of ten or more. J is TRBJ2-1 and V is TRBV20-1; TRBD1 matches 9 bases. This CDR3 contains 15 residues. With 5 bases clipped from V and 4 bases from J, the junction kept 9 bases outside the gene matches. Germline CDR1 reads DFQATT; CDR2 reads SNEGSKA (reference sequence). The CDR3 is CSAPRTGARYNEQFF. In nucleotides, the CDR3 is TGCAGTGCTCCCCGGACAGGGGCCCGTTACAATGAGCAGTTCTTC.

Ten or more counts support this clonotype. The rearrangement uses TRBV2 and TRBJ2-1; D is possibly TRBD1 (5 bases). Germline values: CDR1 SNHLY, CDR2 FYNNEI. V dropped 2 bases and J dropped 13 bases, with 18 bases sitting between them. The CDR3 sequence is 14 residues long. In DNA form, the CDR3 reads TGTGCCAGCAGTGAAAGTATGGTGACAGTTTACCAGTTCTTC. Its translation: CASSESMVTVYQFF. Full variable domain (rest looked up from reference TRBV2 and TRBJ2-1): EPEVTQTPSHQVTQMGQEVILRCVPISNHLYFYWYRQILGQKVEFLVSFYNNEISEKSEIFDDQFSVERPDGSNFTLKIRSTKLEDSAMYFCASSESMVTVYQFFGPGTRLTVL.

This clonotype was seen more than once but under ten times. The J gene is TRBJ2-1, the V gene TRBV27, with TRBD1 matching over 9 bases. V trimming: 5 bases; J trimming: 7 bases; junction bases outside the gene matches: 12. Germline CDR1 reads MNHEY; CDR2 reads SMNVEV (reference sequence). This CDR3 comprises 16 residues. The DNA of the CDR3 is TGTGCCAGCAGTCCCCGAACGGGACAGGGTGGGAATGAGCAGTTCTTC. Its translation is CASSPRTGQGGNEQFF.